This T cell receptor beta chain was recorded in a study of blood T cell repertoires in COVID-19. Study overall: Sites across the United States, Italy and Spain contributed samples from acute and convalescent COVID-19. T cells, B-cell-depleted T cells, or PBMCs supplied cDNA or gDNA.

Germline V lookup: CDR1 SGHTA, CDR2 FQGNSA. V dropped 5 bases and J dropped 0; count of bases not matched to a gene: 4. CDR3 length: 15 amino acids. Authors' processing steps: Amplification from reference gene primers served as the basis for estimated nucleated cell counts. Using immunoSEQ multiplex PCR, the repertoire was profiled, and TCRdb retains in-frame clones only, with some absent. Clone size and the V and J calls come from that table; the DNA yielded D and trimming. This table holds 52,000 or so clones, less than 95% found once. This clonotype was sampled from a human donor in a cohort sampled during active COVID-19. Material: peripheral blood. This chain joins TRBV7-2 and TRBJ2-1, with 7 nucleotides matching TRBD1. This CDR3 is CASSIDRASYNEQFF. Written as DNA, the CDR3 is TGTGCCAGCAGCATCGACAGGGCCTCCTACAATGAGCAGTTCTTC.